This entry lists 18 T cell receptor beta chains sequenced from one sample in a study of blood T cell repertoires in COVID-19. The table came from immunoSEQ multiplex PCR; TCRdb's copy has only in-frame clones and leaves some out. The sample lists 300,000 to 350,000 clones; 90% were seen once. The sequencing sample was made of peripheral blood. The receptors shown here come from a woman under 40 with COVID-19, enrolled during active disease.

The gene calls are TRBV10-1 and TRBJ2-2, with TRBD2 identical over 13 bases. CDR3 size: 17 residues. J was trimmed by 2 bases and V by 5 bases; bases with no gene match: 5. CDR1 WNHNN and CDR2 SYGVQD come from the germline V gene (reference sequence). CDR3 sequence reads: CASSPPGLAGNTGELFF. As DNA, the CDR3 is TGCGCCAGCAGTCCCCCGGGACTAGCGGGAAACACCGGGGAGCTGTTTTTT.

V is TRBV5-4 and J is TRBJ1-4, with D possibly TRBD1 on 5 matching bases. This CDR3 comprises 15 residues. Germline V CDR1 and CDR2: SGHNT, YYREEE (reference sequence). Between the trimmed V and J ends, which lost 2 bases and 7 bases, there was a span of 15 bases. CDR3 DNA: TGTGCCAGCAGCTTACCCACAGGTTCGGGTGAAAAACTGTTTTTT. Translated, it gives CASSLPTGSGEKLFF. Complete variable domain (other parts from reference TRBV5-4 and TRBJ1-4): ETGVTQSPTHLIKTRGQQVTLRCSSQSGHNTVSWYQQALGQGPQFIFQYYREEENGRGNFPPRFSGLQFPNYSSELNVNALELDDSALYLCASSLPTGSGEKLFFGSGTQLSVL.

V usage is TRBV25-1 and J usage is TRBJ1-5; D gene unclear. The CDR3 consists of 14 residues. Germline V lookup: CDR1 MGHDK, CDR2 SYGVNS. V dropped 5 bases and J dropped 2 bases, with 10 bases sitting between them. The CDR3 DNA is TGTGCCAGCAGTAAATCCCCGGGCAATCAGCCCCAGCATTTT. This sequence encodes CASSKSPGNQPQHF.

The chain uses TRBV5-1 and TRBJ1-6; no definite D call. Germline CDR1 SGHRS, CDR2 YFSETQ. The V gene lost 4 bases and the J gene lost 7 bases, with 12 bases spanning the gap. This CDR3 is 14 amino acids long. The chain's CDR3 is CASSLQDGNSPLHF. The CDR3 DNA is TGCGCCAGCAGCCTCCAGGATGGAAATTCACCCCTCCACTTT.

The CDR3 DNA reads TGTGCCAGCAGCGTAGGGGGACTAGCGATATACGAGCAGTACTTC. Translating it yields CASSVGGLAIYEQYF. The chain links TRBV9 to TRBJ2-7; 10 positions match TRBD2. V gave up 0 bases and J gave up 4 bases; unmatched junction bases: 4. The germline CDR1 and CDR2 sequences are SGDLS and YYNGEE. The CDR3 runs 15 residues.

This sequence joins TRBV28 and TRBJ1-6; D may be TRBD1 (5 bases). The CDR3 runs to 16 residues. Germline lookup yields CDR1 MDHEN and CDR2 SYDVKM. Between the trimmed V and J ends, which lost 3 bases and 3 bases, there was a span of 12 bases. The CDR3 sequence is CASSFPTGLYNSPLHF. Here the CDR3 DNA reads TGTGCCAGCAGTTTCCCAACAGGCCTCTATAATTCACCCCTCCACTTT.

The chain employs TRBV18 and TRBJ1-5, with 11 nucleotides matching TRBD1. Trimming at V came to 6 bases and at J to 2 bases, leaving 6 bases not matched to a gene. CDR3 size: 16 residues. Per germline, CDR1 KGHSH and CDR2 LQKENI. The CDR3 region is CASSSDRGRGNQPQHF. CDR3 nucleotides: TGTGCCAGCTCGTCGGACAGGGGGCGAGGCAATCAGCCCCAGCATTTT.

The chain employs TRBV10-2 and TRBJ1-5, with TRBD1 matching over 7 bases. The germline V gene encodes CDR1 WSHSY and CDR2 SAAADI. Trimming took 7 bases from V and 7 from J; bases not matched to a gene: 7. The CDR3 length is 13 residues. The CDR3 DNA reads TGCGCCAGCATGGGGGCAGGGGGACAGCCCCAGCATTTT. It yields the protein CASMGAGGQPQHF.

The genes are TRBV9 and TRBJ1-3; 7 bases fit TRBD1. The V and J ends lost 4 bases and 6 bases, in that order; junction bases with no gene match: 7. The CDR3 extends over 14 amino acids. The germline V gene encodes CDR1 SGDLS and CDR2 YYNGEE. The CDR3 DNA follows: TGTGCCAGCAGCCGACCAACAGGGGTAAACACCATATATTTT. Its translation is CASSRPTGVNTIYF.

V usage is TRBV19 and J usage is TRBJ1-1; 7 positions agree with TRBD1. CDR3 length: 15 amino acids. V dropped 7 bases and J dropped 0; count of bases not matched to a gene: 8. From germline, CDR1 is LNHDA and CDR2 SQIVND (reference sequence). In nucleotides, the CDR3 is TGTGCCAGTAATCCCAGGGGGGTCATGAACACTGAAGCTTTCTTT. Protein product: CASNPRGVMNTEAFF.

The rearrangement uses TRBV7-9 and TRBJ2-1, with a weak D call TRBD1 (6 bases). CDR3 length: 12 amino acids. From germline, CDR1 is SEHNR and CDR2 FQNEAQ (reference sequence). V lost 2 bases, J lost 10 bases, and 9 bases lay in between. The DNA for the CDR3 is TGTGCCAGCAGCTTAACAGGGTGGGAGCAGTTCTTC. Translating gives CASSLTGWEQFF.

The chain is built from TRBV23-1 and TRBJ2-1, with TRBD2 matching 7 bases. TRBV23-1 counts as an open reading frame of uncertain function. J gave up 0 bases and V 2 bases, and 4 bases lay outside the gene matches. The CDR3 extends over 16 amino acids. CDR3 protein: CASSQPCGSSYNEQFF. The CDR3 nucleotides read TGCGCCAGCAGTCAACCTTGCGGGAGCTCCTACAATGAGCAGTTCTTC.

The CDR3 DNA reads TGTGCCAGCTCAGTCGACAGGGATACCAATCAGCCCCAGCATTTT. Translating it yields CASSVDRDTNQPQHF. J is TRBJ1-5 and V is TRBV18, with 7 bases that match TRBD1. Looked up from germline, CDR1 is KGHSH and CDR2 is LQKENI. Unmatched junction bases numbered 7, after V lost 5 bases and J lost 3 bases. The CDR3 consists of 15 residues.

The CDR3 nucleotides read TGCGCCAGCAGCTTACCGGGACACCCCTATGGCTACACCTTC. It codes for CASSLPGHPYGYTF. The gene calls are TRBV5-1 and TRBJ1-2; the D gene is possibly TRBD1 (6 bases). V was cut by 2 bases and J by 4 bases, with 12 bases left in between. The germline gives CDR1 SGHRS, CDR2 YFSETQ. The CDR3 has 14 residues.

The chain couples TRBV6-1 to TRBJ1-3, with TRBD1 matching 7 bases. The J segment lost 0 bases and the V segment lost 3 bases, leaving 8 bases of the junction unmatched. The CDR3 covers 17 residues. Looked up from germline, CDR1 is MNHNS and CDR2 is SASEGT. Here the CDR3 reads CASSERGPFHSGNTIYF. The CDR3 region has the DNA TGTGCCAGCAGTGAGAGGGGGCCCTTCCACTCTGGAAACACCATATATTTT.

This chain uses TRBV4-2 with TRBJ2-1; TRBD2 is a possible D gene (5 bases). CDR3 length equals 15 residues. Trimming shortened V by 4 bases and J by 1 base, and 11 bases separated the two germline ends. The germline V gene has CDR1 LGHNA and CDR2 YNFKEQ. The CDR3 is CASSLDGKSYNEQFF. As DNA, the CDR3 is TGTGCCAGCAGCCTGGACGGGAAATCCTACAATGAGCAGTTCTTC.

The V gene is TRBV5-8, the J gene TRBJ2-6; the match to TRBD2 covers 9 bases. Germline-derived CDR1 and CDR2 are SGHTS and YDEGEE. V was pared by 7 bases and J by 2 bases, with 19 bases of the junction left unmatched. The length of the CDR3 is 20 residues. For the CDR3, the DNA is TGTGCCAGCCCACGAGCTCGCCCGAAACTAGCGGGTGCTGGGGCCAACGTCCTGACTTTC. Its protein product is CASPRARPKLAGAGANVLTF.

The DNA for the CDR3 is TGTGCCAGCAGCCGGAGGGGCCGACTCTATGGCTACACCTTC. Translating gives CASSRRGRLYGYTF. The J gene is TRBJ1-2, the V gene TRBV6-5, with D perhaps TRBD1 (5 bases). The CDR3 runs 14 residues. V was trimmed by 6 bases and J by 4 bases, leaving 15 bases between them. CDR1 and CDR2 (germline): MNHEY, SVGAGI.